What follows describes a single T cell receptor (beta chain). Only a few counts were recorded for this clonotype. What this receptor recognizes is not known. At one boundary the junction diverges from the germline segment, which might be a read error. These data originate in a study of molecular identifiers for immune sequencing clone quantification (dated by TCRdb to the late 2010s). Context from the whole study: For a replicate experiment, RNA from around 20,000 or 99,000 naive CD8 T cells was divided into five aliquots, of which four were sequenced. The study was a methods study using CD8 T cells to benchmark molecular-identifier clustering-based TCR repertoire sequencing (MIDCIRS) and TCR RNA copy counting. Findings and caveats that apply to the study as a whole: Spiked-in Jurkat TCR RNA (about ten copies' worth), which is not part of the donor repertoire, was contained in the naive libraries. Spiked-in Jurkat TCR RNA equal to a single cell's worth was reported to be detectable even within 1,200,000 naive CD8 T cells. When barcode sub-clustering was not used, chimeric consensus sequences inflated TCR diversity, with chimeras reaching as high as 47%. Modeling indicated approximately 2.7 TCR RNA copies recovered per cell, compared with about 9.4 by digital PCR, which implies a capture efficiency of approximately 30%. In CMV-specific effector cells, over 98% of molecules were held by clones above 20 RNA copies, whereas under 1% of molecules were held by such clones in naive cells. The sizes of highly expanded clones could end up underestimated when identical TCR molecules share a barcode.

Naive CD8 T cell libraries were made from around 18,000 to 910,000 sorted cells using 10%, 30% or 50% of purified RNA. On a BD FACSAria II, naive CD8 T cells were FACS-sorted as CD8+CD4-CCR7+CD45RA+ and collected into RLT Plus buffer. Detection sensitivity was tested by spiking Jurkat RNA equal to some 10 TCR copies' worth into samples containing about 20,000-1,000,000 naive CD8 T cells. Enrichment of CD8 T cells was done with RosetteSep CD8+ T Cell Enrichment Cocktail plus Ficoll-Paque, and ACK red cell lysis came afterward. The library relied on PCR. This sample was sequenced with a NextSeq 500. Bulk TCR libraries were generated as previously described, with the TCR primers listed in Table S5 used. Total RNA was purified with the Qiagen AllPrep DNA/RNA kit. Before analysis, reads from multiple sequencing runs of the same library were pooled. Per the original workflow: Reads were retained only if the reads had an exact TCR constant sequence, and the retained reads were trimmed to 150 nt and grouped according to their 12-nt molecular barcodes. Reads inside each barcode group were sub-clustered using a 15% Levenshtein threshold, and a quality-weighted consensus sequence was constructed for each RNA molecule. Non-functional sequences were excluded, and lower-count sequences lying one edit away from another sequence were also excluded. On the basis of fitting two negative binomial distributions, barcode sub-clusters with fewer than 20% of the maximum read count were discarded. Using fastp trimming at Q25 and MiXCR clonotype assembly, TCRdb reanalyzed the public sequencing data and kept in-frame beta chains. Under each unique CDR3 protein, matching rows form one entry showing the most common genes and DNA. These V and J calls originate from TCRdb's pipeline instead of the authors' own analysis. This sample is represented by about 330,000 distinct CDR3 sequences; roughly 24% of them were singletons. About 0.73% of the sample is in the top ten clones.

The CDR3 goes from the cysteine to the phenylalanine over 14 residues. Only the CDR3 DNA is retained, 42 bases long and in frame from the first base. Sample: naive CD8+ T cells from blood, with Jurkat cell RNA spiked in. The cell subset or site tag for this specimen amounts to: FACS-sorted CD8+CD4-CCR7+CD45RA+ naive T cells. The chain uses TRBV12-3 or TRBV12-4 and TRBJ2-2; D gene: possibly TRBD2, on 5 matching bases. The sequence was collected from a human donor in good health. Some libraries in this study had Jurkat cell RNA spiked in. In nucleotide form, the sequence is TGTGCCAGCAGTTTAGTCCCAGGCCCCGGGGAGCTGTCTTTT. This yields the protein CASSLVPGPGELSF.